This T cell receptor beta chain was retrieved from a study of cytomegalovirus exposure and HLA in healthy donors. Germline assignment: CDR1 SGHTA and CDR2 FQGTGA. The CDR3 extends over 13 amino acids. Between the trimmed V and J ends, which lost 5 bases and 10 bases, there was a span of 15 bases. Vbeta (60) and Jbeta (13) primers were used in the PCR. Assay used: immunoSEQ multiplex PCR; TCRdb lists only in-frame clones, some missing. This table has some 140,000 clones, 73% appearing once. The source of this sequence is a woman aged 40 to 55 in good health and CMV-seronegative. The sequencing input was PBMCs. This chain uses TRBV7-3 with TRBJ2-1, with D possibly matching TRBD1 (5 bases). The CDR3 is CASSPQGVGEQFF. The CDR3 coding sequence is TGTGCCAGCAGCCCCCAAGGGGTTGGAGAGCAGTTCTTC.